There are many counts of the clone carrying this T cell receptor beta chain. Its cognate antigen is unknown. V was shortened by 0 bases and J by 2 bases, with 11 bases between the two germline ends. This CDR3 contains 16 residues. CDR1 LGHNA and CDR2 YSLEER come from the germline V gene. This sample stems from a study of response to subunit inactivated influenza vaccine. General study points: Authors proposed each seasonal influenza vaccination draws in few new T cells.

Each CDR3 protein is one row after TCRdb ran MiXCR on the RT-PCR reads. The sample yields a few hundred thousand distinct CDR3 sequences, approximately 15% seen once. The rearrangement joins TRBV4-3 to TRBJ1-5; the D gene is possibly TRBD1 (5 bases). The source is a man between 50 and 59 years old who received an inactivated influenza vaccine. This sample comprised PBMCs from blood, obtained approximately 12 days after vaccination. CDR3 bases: TGCGCCAGCAGCCAAGATATAAGCAGGGGCAATCAGCCCCAGCATTTT. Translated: CASSQDISRGNQPQHF.